Following are 18 T cell receptor beta chains from one sample sequenced in a study of PD-1 blockade in mismatch repair-deficient tumors. TCRdb keeps only in-frame clones here, not all; method: immunoSEQ multiplex PCR. Here the sample spans roughly 120,000 clones, around nine tenths being singletons. The material was peripheral blood, obtained 70 to 73 weeks after starting pembrolizumab. The receptors derive from an adult with mismatch repair-deficient cancer.

The rearrangement uses TRBV4-1 and TRBJ2-3; 11 nucleotides agree with TRBD2. V shed 0 bases and J 6 bases; nucleotides not matched to a gene: 5. The CDR3 spans 16 residues. The germline CDR1 and CDR2 sequences are MGHRA and YSYEKL. This chain's CDR3 is CASSQEIAGGRDTQYF. The CDR3 DNA sequence: TGCGCCAGCAGCCAAGAAATAGCGGGAGGGCGGGATACGCAGTATTTT.

The chain joins TRBV7-9 to TRBJ1-1; D unclear. Trimming cost V 2 bases and J 4 bases, with 14 bases left between them. Germline CDR1 and CDR2: SEHNR and FQNEAQ (reference sequence). The CDR3 has 15 residues. CDR3 residues: CASSLKGSGLTEAFF. CDR3 nucleotides: TGTGCCAGCAGCTTAAAAGGGTCTGGGCTCACTGAAGCTTTCTTT.

The genes are TRBV5-1 and TRBJ2-1, with 10 bases identical to TRBD2. Germline CDR1 and CDR2: SGHRS and YFSETQ. The CDR3 loop spans 15 amino acids. V dropped 2 bases and J dropped 2; count of bases not matched to a gene: 1. The CDR3 is CASSLLAGPYNEQFF. CDR3 nucleotides: TGCGCCAGCAGCTTACTAGCGGGGCCCTACAATGAGCAGTTCTTC.

The V call is TRBV4-2, the J call TRBJ2-1; maybe TRBD2 (5 bases). The CDR3 has 19 amino acids. Germline V gene data show CDR1 as LGHNA and CDR2 as YNFKEQ. The V gene lost 4 bases and the J gene lost 0 bases, with 22 bases spanning the gap. CDR3 bases: TGTGCCAGCAGCCTCCCCCCGGTCCGGGAAACCTACTCCTACAATGAGCAGTTCTTC. This translates into CASSLPPVRETYSYNEQFF.

The V and J genes are TRBV4-1 and TRBJ1-4, with 7 bases lining up with TRBD1. The trim removed 4 bases at V and 10 bases at J, leaving 9 bases unmatched. CDR3 length: 14 amino acids. Germline CDR1 is MGHRA and CDR2 is YSYEKL. CDR3 coding DNA: TGCGCCAGCAGCCCGAAGCAGGGGGGCGCAAAACTGTTTTTT. It codes for CASSPKQGGAKLFF.

The rearrangement joins TRBV4-1 to TRBJ2-1; 7 bases fit TRBD2. Germline CDR1 MGHRA, CDR2 YSYEKL. This CDR3 is 14 amino acids long. V shed 0 bases, J shed 6 bases, and the junction held 2 bases outside the gene matches. CDR3: CASSQEASGNEQFF. The CDR3 nucleotides are TGCGCCAGCAGCCAAGAGGCTAGCGGCAATGAGCAGTTCTTC.

In this sample, this clone turned up a few times. The rearrangement links TRBV2 to TRBJ1-5, with unresolved D. The germline V and J ends were trimmed by 8 bases and 2 bases, with 10 bases remaining between them. This CDR3 has 13 residues. The germline V gene encodes CDR1 SNHLY and CDR2 FYNNEI. In DNA form, the CDR3 reads TGTGCCAGCGGATCGACCGGCAATCAGCCCCAGCATTTT. It encodes CASGSTGNQPQHF.

The J gene is TRBJ2-1, the V gene TRBV10-3; 7 bases are shared with TRBD2. The CDR3 totals 14 residues. The germline gives CDR1 ENHRY, CDR2 SYGVKD. V shed 6 bases, J shed 0 bases, and the junction held 2 bases outside the gene matches. The CDR3: CAIRTSDSYNEQFF. DNA of the CDR3: TGTGCCATCAGAACTAGCGACTCCTACAATGAGCAGTTCTTC.

The CDR3 region is CASRGANTEAFF. In nucleotides, the CDR3 is TGTGCTAGTCGGGGGGCGAACACTGAAGCTTTCTTT. V usage is TRBV12-5 and J usage is TRBJ1-1; D perhaps matches TRBD1 (6 bases). Between the trimmed V and J ends, which lost 8 bases and 1 base, there was a span of 8 bases. Germline V gene data show CDR1 as LGHNT and CDR2 as FRNRAP. This CDR3 has 12 residues.

The gene calls are TRBV5-4 and TRBJ2-2; 8 bases are shared with TRBD1. V dropped 4 bases and J dropped 4; count of bases not matched to a gene: 9. Germline lookup yields CDR1 SGHNT and CDR2 YYREEE (reference sequence). This CDR3 contains 16 residues. CDR3 amino acids: CASSATTGALTGELFF. The DNA of the CDR3 is TGTGCCAGCAGCGCTACGACAGGGGCCCTCACCGGGGAGCTGTTTTTT.

The J gene is TRBJ1-5, the V gene TRBV19; TRBD1 matches 9 bases. Losses at the gene ends were 1 base for V and 2 bases for J; bases not matched to a gene: 0. CDR1 is LNHDA, CDR2 SQIVND, per germline (reference sequence). The CDR3 consists of 15 residues. The CDR3 here is CASSIGTGGNQPQHF. CDR3 nucleotide sequence: TGTGCCAGTAGTATAGGGACAGGGGGCAATCAGCCCCAGCATTTT.

CDR3 DNA: TGTGCCATCAAGGAGGGCCGGAGCACAGATACGCAGTATTTT. Its protein product is CAIKEGRSTDTQYF. The J gene is TRBJ2-3, the V gene TRBV10-3, with D perhaps TRBD2 (6 bases). Trimming left V 7 bases short and J 0 bases short, with 11 bases between. The CDR3 is made up of 14 amino acids. CDR1 is ENHRY and CDR2 is SYGVKD in the germline V gene.

The chain joins TRBV21-1 to TRBJ2-1; the D segment call TRBD2 is taken from the table without a DNA check. TRBV21-1 is a documented pseudogene. The CDR3 runs to 19 residues. The CDR3: CASSSRDRESAGGYNEQFF. The CDR3 bases are TGTGCCAGCAGCTCACGGGACAGGGAGTCGGCGGGAGGGTACAATGAGCAGTTCTTC.

V and J are TRBV5-1 and TRBJ2-3; 8 bases are shared with TRBD2. The CDR3 totals 15 residues. Germline V lookup: CDR1 SGHRS, CDR2 YFSETQ. The J segment lost 0 bases and the V segment lost 2 bases, leaving 2 bases of the junction unmatched. CDR3 region: CASSLLAVSTDTQYF. The CDR3, as DNA: TGCGCCAGCAGCTTACTAGCGGTGAGCACAGATACGCAGTATTTT.

The genes are TRBV27 and TRBJ2-1; D possibly uses TRBD1 or TRBD2 (5 bases each). The ends were cut back, 5 bases at V and 3 bases at J, with 11 bases in the middle. The germline V gene has CDR1 MNHEY and CDR2 SMNVEV (reference sequence). CDR3 length equals 14 residues. The CDR3 region has the DNA TGTGCCAGCAGTGGTGGGACGGACTACAATGAGCAGTTCTTC. It codes for CASSGGTDYNEQFF.

The rearrangement links TRBV30 to TRBJ2-7; D unclear. This CDR3 contains 16 residues. V was clipped by 2 bases and J by 4 bases, with 21 bases between them. Germline loops: CDR1 GTSNPN, CDR2 SVGIG (reference sequence). In DNA, the CDR3 is TGTGCCTGGAGTTTAGGGCACATCCTTTTGGGGTACGAGCAGTACTTC. It specifies CAWSLGHILLGYEQYF.

J is TRBJ2-1 and V is TRBV27; 9 bases are a match to TRBD2. CDR1 MNHEY and CDR2 SMNVEV come from the germline V gene (reference sequence). This CDR3 contains 16 residues. V lost 0 bases and J lost 6; bases outside the gene matches: 6. CDR3 region: CASSLSREGPSNEQFF. The CDR3 bases are TGTGCCAGCAGTTTATCGCGGGAGGGCCCCAGCAATGAGCAGTTCTTC.

The chain combines TRBV5-4 with TRBJ1-2, with D possibly TRBD1 on 6 matching bases. Germline values: CDR1 SGHNT, CDR2 YYREEE (reference sequence). Trimming took off 0 bases at V and 0 bases at J, with 9 bases between the two ends. The CDR3 extends over 15 amino acids. The CDR3 coding sequence is TGTGCCAGCAGCTTGGAACAGGGAGCTAACTATGGCTACACCTTC. This encodes CASSLEQGANYGYTF. The complete variable domain, with remaining parts taken from reference TRBV5-4 and TRBJ1-2, reads ETGVTQSPTHLIKTRGQQVTLRCSSQSGHNTVSWYQQALGQGPQFIFQYYREEENGRGNFPPRFSGLQFPNYSSELNVNALELDDSALYLCASSLEQGANYGYTFGSGTRLTVV.